The clone carrying this T cell receptor (beta chain) was observed a handful of times. This sample was included in a study of blood T cell repertoires in COVID-19. Study in general: Spain, Italy and the United States supplied samples that represented acute and convalescent COVID-19. T cells, B-cell-depleted T cells, or PBMCs supplied cDNA or gDNA.

Under the authors' procedure: Quantification of nucleated cells was approximated via reference gene primer amplification. Profiled with immunoSEQ multiplex PCR; TCRdb holds only in-frame clones, not every one. V, J and clone size derive from that table, while D and trimming were established from the DNA sequence. The sample lists about 93,000 clones; around four fifths were seen once. The sample consisted of peripheral blood. This clonotype was obtained from a human donor in a cohort sampled during active COVID-19.

Here the CDR3 reads CASSVGIDRPSLLGNTIYF. As DNA, the CDR3 is TGTGCCAGCAGCGTAGGTATCGACAGGCCCTCTTTATTGGGAAACACCATATATTTT. The chain links TRBV9 to TRBJ1-3; D perhaps matches TRBD1 (6 bases). CDR1 SGDLS and CDR2 YYNGEE come from the germline V gene. Trimming shortened V by 0 bases and J by 4 bases, and 23 bases separated the two germline ends. CDR3 length: 19 residues.